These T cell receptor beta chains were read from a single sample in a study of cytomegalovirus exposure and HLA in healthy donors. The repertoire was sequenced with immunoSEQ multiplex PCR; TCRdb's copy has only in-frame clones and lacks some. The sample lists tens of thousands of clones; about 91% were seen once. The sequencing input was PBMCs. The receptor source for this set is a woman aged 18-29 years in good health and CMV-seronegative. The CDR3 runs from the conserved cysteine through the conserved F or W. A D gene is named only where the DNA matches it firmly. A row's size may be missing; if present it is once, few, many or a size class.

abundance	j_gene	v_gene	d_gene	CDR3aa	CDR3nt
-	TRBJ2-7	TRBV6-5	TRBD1	CASSYSKQGSSYEQYF	TGTGCCAGCAGTTACTCGAAACAGGGGAGCTCCTACGAGCAGTACTTC
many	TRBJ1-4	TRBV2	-	CASSAGSLLSTNEKLFF	TGTGCCAGCAGTGCAGGGTCCCTCTTATCAACTAATGAAAAACTGTTTTTT
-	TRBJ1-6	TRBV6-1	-	CASRLGTGDNSPLHF	TGTGCCAGCAGGCTTGGGACGGGAGATAATTCACCCCTCCACTTT
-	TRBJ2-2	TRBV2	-	CASSPQGTGELFF	TGTGCCAGCAGTCCACAGGGAACCGGGGAGCTGTTTTTT
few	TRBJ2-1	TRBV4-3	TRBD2	CASSQGGLAGAYNEQFF	TGCGCCAGCAGCCAAGGAGGACTAGCGGGAGCCTACAATGAGCAGTTCTTC
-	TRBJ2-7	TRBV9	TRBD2	CASSPGTSGSHEQYF	TGTGCCAGCAGCCCCGGGACTAGCGGGAGCCACGAGCAGTACTTC
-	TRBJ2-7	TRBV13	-	CASSLGHSYEQYF	TGTGCCAGCAGCTTGGGACATTCCTACGAGCAGTACTTC
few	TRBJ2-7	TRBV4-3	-	CASSQVGAGAHEQYF	TGCGCCAGCAGCCAAGTGGGGGCGGGAGCCCACGAGCAGTACTTC
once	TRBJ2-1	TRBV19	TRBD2	CASSMTPSGEYNEQFF	TGTGCCAGTAGTATGACACCTAGCGGCGAGTACAATGAGCAGTTCTTC
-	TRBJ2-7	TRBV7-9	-	CASSLAESYEQYF	TGTGCCAGCAGCTTAGCTGAGTCCTACGAGCAGTACTTC
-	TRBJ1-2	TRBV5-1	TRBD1	CASSFDWTGYGYTF	TGCGCCAGCAGCTTCGACTGGACAGGCTATGGCTACACCTTC
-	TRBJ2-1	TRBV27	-	CASSEREGRGNEQFF	TGTGCCAGCAGTGAACGGGAAGGCAGGGGCAATGAGCAGTTCTTC
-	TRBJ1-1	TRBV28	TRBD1	CASSSWTGRPFGIAEAFF	TGTGCCAGCAGTTCTTGGACAGGACGCCCTTTTGGAATAGCTGAAGCTTTCTTT
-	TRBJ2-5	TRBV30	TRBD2	CAWSVIAGGPPQYF	TGTGCCTGGAGTGTAATAGCGGGAGGGCCCCCCCAGTACTTC
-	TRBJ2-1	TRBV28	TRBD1	CASTSGGAYNEQFF	TGTGCCAGCACCTCAGGGGGCGCTTACAATGAGCAGTTCTTC
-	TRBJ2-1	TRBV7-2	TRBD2	CASSMTSLGNEQFF	TGTGCCAGCAGCATGACTAGCCTTGGCAATGAGCAGTTCTTC
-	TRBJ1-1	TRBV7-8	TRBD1	CASSLAGQGTTEAFF	TGTGCCAGCAGCTTAGCCGGACAGGGGACCACTGAAGCTTTCTTT
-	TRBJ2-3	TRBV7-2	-	CASSYAGTDTQYF	TGTGCCAGCAGCTACGCGGGCACAGATACGCAGTATTTT
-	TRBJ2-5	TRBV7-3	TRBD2	CASSQRAGGETQYF	TGTGCCAGCAGCCAACGGGCGGGAGGGGAGACCCAGTACTTC
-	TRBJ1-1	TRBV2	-	CASRQGTSDTEAFF	TGTGCCTCGAGGCAGGGCACCTCGGATACTGAAGCTTTCTTT
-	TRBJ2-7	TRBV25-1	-	CASSDPGTYEQYF	TGTGCCAGCAGTGACCCCGGGACCTACGAGCAGTACTTC
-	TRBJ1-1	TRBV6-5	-	CASSYSTRGNTEAFF	TGTGCCAGCAGTTACTCGACGCGGGGGAACACTGAAGCTTTCTTT
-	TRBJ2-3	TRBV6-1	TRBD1	CASSDVSGQGGADTQYF	TGTGCCAGCAGTGATGTTTCGGGACAGGGTGGCGCAGATACGCAGTATTTT
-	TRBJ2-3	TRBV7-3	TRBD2	CASSLRAGQLAGASTDTQYF	TGTGCCAGCAGCTTAAGAGCAGGGCAGCTAGCGGGGGCTAGCACAGATACGCAGTATTTT
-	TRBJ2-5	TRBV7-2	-	CAARTLGVILQETQYF	TGTGCGGCCAGAACGTTGGGAGTTATCCTCCAAGAGACCCAGTACTTC
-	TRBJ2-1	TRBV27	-	CASSLLGNEQFF	TGTGCCAGCAGTTTACTAGGCAATGAGCAGTTCTTC
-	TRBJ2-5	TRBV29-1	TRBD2	CSAGGLAKETQYF	TGCAGCGCGGGGGGGCTAGCGAAAGAGACCCAGTACTTC
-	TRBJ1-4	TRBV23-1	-	CASSFTLRGFNEKLFF	TGCGCCAGCAGTTTTACCCTTAGGGGCTTTAATGAAAAACTGTTTTTT
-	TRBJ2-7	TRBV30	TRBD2	CAWSPGGGYEQYF	TGTGCCTGGAGCCCCGGGGGGGGCTACGAGCAGTACTTC
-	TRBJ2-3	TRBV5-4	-	CASNSPPGRGDTDTQYF	TGTGCCAGCAACTCCCCCCCAGGGCGGGGTGACACAGATACGCAGTATTTT
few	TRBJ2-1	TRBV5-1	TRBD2	CASSLGTGTSYNEQFF	TGCGCCAGCAGCTTGGGAACCGGGACTAGCTACAATGAGCAGTTCTTC
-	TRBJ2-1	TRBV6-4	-	CASSDLWPDSSSYNEQFF	TGTGCCAGCAGTGACTTGTGGCCGGACTCGAGCTCCTACAATGAGCAGTTCTTC